These 15 T cell receptor beta chains came from one sample sequenced in a study of breast tumors, draining lymph nodes, adjacent tissues. MiXCR, applied by TCRdb to the multiplex PCR reads, yields one record per CDR3 protein. The sample holds around 230,000 distinct CDR3 sequences, under 40% seen once. Samples came from axillary lymph nodes draining the breast cancer. The sample comprised axillary lymph node tissue. These receptors were taken from a female donor with breast cancer. Some clones in this sample may be carry-over from other donors' samples.

The sample holds many counts of this clonotype. The chain carries TRBV7-8 and TRBJ2-7, with 7 bases that match TRBD2. J was trimmed by 0 bases and V by 5 bases; bases with no gene match: 4. CDR1 is SGHVS and CDR2 is FQNEAQ in the germline V gene. The CDR3 is 14 residues long. CDR3 DNA: TGTGCCAGCAGCCAGAGGACTAGCTCCTACGAGCAGTACTTC. Its translation: CASSQRTSSYEQYF.

Many counts were recorded for this clonotype. The rearrangement joins TRBV19 to TRBJ1-6; no reliable D call. V gave up 3 bases and J gave up 9 bases, with 9 bases separating them. The CDR3 spans 13 residues. Germline CDR1 and CDR2: LNHDA and SQIVND (reference sequence). Written as DNA, the CDR3 is TGTGCCAGTAGTATTTTGGTATCTTCACCCCTCCACTTT. Its protein product is CASSILVSSPLHF. The variable domain in full, completed from reference TRBV19 and TRBJ1-6, reads DGGITQSPKYLFRKEGQNVTLSCEQNLNHDAMYWYRQDPGQGLRLIYYSQIVNDFQKGDIAEGYSVSREKKESFPLTVTSAQKNPTAFYLCASSILVSSPLHFGNGTRLTVT.

This clonotype appeared many times. This chain links TRBV5-1 with TRBJ1-5; D is unclear. Trimming pared 0 bases from V and 3 bases from J, leaving 10 bases between. The CDR3 contains 15 residues. The germline gives CDR1 SGHRS, CDR2 YFSETQ. The CDR3 protein is CASSLAGDTNQPQHF. The CDR3 DNA reads TGCGCCAGCAGCTTGGCCGGGGATACCAATCAGCCCCAGCATTTT. Supplemented by reference TRBV5-1 and TRBJ1-5, the full variable domain reads KAGVTQTPRYLIKTRGQQVTLSCSPISGHRSVSWYQQTPGQGLQFLFEYFSETQRNKGNFPGRFSGRQFSNSRSEMNVSTLELGDSALYLCASSLAGDTNQPQHFGDGTRLSIL.

This clonotype was recorded a few times. In DNA, the CDR3 is TGTGCCAGCAGCCAGGAGCCTTCCGGGACAGGGGCTGGAAACACCATATATTTT. It encodes CASSQEPSGTGAGNTIYF. This rearrangement joins TRBV4-2 to TRBJ1-3; 10 bases agree with TRBD1. Germline-derived CDR1 and CDR2 are LGHNA and YNFKEQ. After removal of 3 bases from V and 2 bases from J, the junction contained 10 bases not matched to a gene. This CDR3 contains 18 residues.

This clonotype was detected many times. At one of its ends the junction is not consistent with the germline gene, which may arise from a read error. The V gene is TRBV11-3, the J gene TRBJ2-2; weak D call: TRBD1 (5 bases). The CDR3 sequence is 15 residues long. The germline V gene encodes CDR1 SGHNT and CDR2 YENEEA. The CDR3 DNA follows: TGTGCCAGCAGCCTAGACAGCGAGAACACCGGGGAGCTGTTTTTT. Its translation is CASSLDSENTGELFF.

The chain is built from TRBV2 and TRBJ2-2; D is uncertain. The CDR3 extends over 16 amino acids. In germline, CDR1 is SNHLY, CDR2 FYNNEI. Trimming removed 8 bases from V and 7 bases from J, with 23 bases in between. CDR3 residues: CASSPRTTRVSGELFF. CDR3 DNA: TGTGCCAGCTCACCAAGGACCACCCGAGTGAGCGGGGAGCTGTTTTTT.

This clonotype was seen a few times. This chain links TRBV7-2 with TRBJ2-5, with 13 bases that match TRBD2. Per germline, CDR1 SGHTA and CDR2 FQGNSA. CDR3 size: 15 residues. The V segment lost 3 bases and the J segment 5 bases; nucleotides outside the gene matches: 3. CDR3: CASSFTSGGAETQYF. The CDR3 DNA reads as TGTGCCAGCAGCTTCACTAGCGGGGGGGCGGAGACCCAGTACTTC. Combining the CDR3 with reference TRBV7-2 and TRBJ2-5 gives the whole variable domain GAGVSQSPSNKVTEKGKDVELRCDPISGHTALYWYRQSLGQGLEFLIYFQGNSAPDKSGLPSDRFSAERTGGSVSTLTIQRTQQEDSAVYLCASSFTSGGAETQYFGPGTRLLVL.

The table lists this clonotype with many counts. V and J are TRBV7-6 and TRBJ2-2; D gene ambiguous. In germline, CDR1 is SGHVS, CDR2 FNYEAQ. This CDR3 has 15 residues. The V end lost 3 bases, the J end lost 3 bases, and 11 bases lay between the germline ends. This chain's CDR3 is CASSLETIDTGELFF. For the CDR3, the DNA is TGTGCCAGCAGCTTGGAGACAATCGACACCGGGGAGCTGTTTTTT.

In its sample, this clonotype was seen once. This rearrangement joins TRBV12-3 or TRBV12-4 to TRBJ1-4; 7 nucleotides match TRBD1. The last part of the DNA fits TRBJ1-3 better; the J call may be wrong. The CDR3 extends over 17 amino acids. This CDR3 reads CASSLGGGSFSGNTIYF. The DNA for the CDR3 is TGTGCCAGCAGTTTAGGAGGGGGCAGCTTCTCTGGAAACACCATATATTTT.

This clonotype appeared once. The gene calls are TRBV15 and TRBJ1-4; D possibly corresponds to TRBD1 (5 bases). The CDR3 runs 15 residues. Trimming stripped 3 bases from V and 4 bases from J, with 12 bases between. Germline V gene sequence: CDR1 LNHNV, CDR2 YYDKDF (reference sequence). CDR3 coding DNA: TGTGCCACCAGCAGCTTGGGGCCTGTTAATGAAAAACTGTTTTTT. It encodes CATSSLGPVNEKLFF.

This clonotype was observed at least ten times. This chain uses TRBV5-1 with TRBJ1-6; unclear D gene. The germline gives CDR1 SGHRS, CDR2 YFSETQ. This CDR3 has 13 residues. V lost 0 bases and J 7 bases, leaving 5 bases between the germline ends. This CDR3 reads CASSLEENSPLHF. CDR3 nucleotide sequence: TGCGCCAGCAGCTTGGAGGAGAATTCACCCCTCCACTTT.

This clonotype was found many times. The chain recombines TRBV14 with TRBJ2-7, with 10 bases fitting TRBD2. The CDR3 length is 18 residues. In germline, CDR1 is SGHDN, CDR2 FVKESK. With 1 base clipped from V and 4 bases from J, the junction kept 13 bases outside the gene matches. As DNA, the CDR3 is TGTGCCAGCAGCCAAGTCCGGGTTTCGGGACTAGCGTGGTACGAGCAGTACTTC. This gives the protein CASSQVRVSGLAWYEQYF.

This clonotype was observed a few times. J is TRBJ1-4 and V is TRBV6-1; the match to TRBD1 covers 7 bases. CDR1 and CDR2 from the germline V gene are MNHNS and SASEGT. The CDR3 has 14 residues. The V segment lost 2 bases and the J segment 8 bases; nucleotides outside the gene matches: 5. The CDR3 DNA reads TGTGCCAGCAGTGAACTGACAGGGCGCGAAAAACTGTTTTTT. Translated, it gives CASSELTGREKLFF.

This clonotype appeared many times. The chain has TRBV12-5 and TRBJ2-1; D is unclear. V was trimmed by 5 bases and J by 7 bases, leaving 3 bases between them. Germline CDR1 reads LGHNT; CDR2 reads FRNRAP. This CDR3 region has 10 residues. The CDR3 spells CASGENEQFF. As DNA, the CDR3 is TGTGCTAGTGGTGAAAATGAGCAGTTCTTC. The full variable domain, completed using reference TRBV12-5 and TRBJ2-1, is DARVTQTPRHKVTEMGQEVTMRCQPILGHNTVFWYRQTMMQGLELLAYFRNRAPLDDSGMPKDRFSAEMPDATLATLKIQPSEPRDSAVYFCASGENEQFFGPGTRLTVL.

V usage is TRBV19 and J usage is TRBJ2-4, with 8 bases that match TRBD2. With V trimmed by 6 bases and J by 1 base, 8 bases remained unmatched. The CDR3 sequence is 16 residues long. Germline V lookup: CDR1 LNHDA, CDR2 SQIVND (reference sequence). The CDR3 sequence: CASRTTRGGAKNIQYF. CDR3 coding DNA: TGTGCCAGTAGGACAACACGGGGGGGGGCCAAAAACATTCAGTACTTC.